This T cell receptor (beta chain) was documented in a study of tumor-infiltrating lymphocytes in primary liver carcinoma. Study details: The patients comprised men and women between the ages of 30 and 69 years.

Each 20-30 mg portion of unsorted bulk tissue served as the source for co-extraction of RNA and DNA. Primary liver carcinoma, confirmed by histopathology, was surgically resected. The ends were cut back, 5 bases at V and 4 bases at J, with 15 bases in the middle. The CDR3 is 14 residues long. Per germline, CDR1 MDHEN and CDR2 SYDVKM. cDNA specific to TCR beta was made from 500 ng of total RNA, with a constant-region primer employed for priming. Investigators got TCR beta libraries out of three nested multiplex PCR rounds, done with slightly modified ARM-PCR. Running around 9 cycles apiece, the first two PCR rounds relied on TRBV1-TRBV30 forward primers together with a C-beta reverse primer. Each CDR3 protein gets one entry after TCRdb re-called the multiplex PCR reads with MiXCR. The sample includes tens of thousands of distinct CDR3 sequences, around 70% of them seen just once.

The source is a man aged 40-50 years with primary liver carcinoma and hepatitis B virus infection. Sequencing was carried out using liver tumor tissue from sampling region 1. Regarding subset: tumor region T1, superior pole. The gene calls are TRBV28 and TRBJ2-7; a possible D gene is TRBD1 (6 bases). CDR3 residues: CASSAATGLYEQYF. The CDR3 coding sequence is TGTGCCAGCAGTGCCGCCACAGGGCTGTACGAGCAGTACTTC.